The rows below give T cell receptor beta chains drawn from one sample of a study of T cell responses to AZD1222 COVID-19 vaccine. This table comes from immunoSEQ multiplex PCR, and its TCRdb copy is limited to in-frame clones, with some not included. The table lists around 170,000 clones, roughly 91% of them singletons. This material consisted of peripheral blood, taken on day 0 of AZD1222 vaccination. Source of these receptors: an adult in good health. Both conserved end residues are part of each CDR3. Each record gives: clone size, J gene, D gene, V gene, CDR3 DNA, CDR3 protein. The D gene is left open where the match is weak. Size tells how often a clone was seen (once, few, many) or the class of an expanded clone, and some rows leave it out.

size: .
J: TRBJ2-2
D: TRBD1
V: TRBV28
DNA: TGTGCCAGCAGTTGGGCTAACGGCGACAGGGCCCCCGGGGAGCTGTTTTTT
CDR3: CASSWANGDRAPGELFF

size: .
J: TRBJ2-5
D: .
V: TRBV10-3
DNA: TGTGCCATCAGTTTAGCGGACGTACAAGAGACCCAGTACTTC
CDR3: CAISLADVQETQYF

size: .
J: TRBJ1-2
D: .
V: TRBV19
DNA: TGTGCCAGTAGTATGACCGGCTCGGGGGGCTTAGGCTACACCTTC
CDR3: CASSMTGSGGLGYTF

size: once
J: TRBJ1-4
D: .
V: TRBV7-8
DNA: TGTGCCAGCAGCGTAGGCGGGGTCGGGACCAATGAAAAACTGTTTTTT
CDR3: CASSVGGVGTNEKLFF

size: .
J: TRBJ1-2
D: .
V: TRBV15
DNA: TGTGCCACCAGCACAGGGGACAACTATGGCTACACCTTC
CDR3: CATSTGDNYGYTF

size: .
J: TRBJ1-5
D: .
V: TRBV6-2/TRBV6-3
DNA: TGTGCCAGCAGTTTAACACAGGACCATCAGCCCCAGCATTTT
CDR3: CASSLTQDHQPQHF

size: .
J: TRBJ1-5
D: TRBD1
V: TRBV15
DNA: TGTGCCACCAGCAGAGATCCTGGGACAGGGGCCAATCAGCCCCAGCATTTT
CDR3: CATSRDPGTGANQPQHF

size: .
J: TRBJ2-7
D: .
V: TRBV23-1
DNA: TGCGCCAGCAGTCAATCTTGGGGGTTTAGTAGGTACGAGCAGTACTTC
CDR3: CASSQSWGFSRYEQYF

size: .
J: TRBJ1-6
D: TRBD1
V: TRBV27
DNA: TGTGCCAGCAGTCCCCGGACAGGGAATTATAATTCACCCCTCCACTTT
CDR3: CASSPRTGNYNSPLHF

size: .
J: TRBJ2-5
D: .
V: TRBV11-3
DNA: TGTGCCAGCAGCTTCGGGGCGTGGGAGACCCAGTACTTC
CDR3: CASSFGAWETQYF

size: once
J: TRBJ2-7
D: TRBD2
V: TRBV12-3/TRBV12-4
DNA: TGTGCCAGCAGTCTCGGACTAGCCTACGAGCAGTACTTC
CDR3: CASSLGLAYEQYF

size: .
J: TRBJ1-5
D: .
V: TRBV6-6
DNA: TGTGCCAGCAGTTATGAGGCGGTTAGCAATCAGCCCCAGCATTTT
CDR3: CASSYEAVSNQPQHF

size: .
J: TRBJ1-1
D: .
V: TRBV27
DNA: TGTGCCAGCAAACTCCTCGGTTTGGGCACTGAAGCTTTCTTT
CDR3: CASKLLGLGTEAFF

size: .
J: TRBJ2-2
D: .
V: TRBV13
DNA: TGTGCCAGCAGCCTCGACCCCCTCAGGGAGCTGTTTTTT
CDR3: CASSLDPLRELFF

size: .
J: TRBJ1-3
D: .
V: TRBV11-2
DNA: TGTGCCAGCAGCCTGACCCCCGGAAACACCATATATTTT
CDR3: CASSLTPGNTIYF

size: .
J: TRBJ1-2
D: TRBD1
V: TRBV10-2
DNA: TGCGCCAGTGCGGACAGGGACTATGGCTACACCTTC
CDR3: CASADRDYGYTF

size: .
J: TRBJ2-7
D: TRBD1
V: TRBV25-1
DNA: TGTGCCAGCAGTGACGGGGACAGGACACCCTACGAGCAGTACTTC
CDR3: CASSDGDRTPYEQYF

size: .
J: TRBJ1-2
D: .
V: TRBV6-4
DNA: TGTGCCAGCAGTGACTCGCCCGACAACCCTGACTATGGCTACACCTTC
CDR3: CASSDSPDNPDYGYTF